The clone carrying this T cell receptor beta chain showed up many times. As yet, its antigen is unknown. V was clipped by 4 bases and J by 4 bases; unmatched bases: 6. The germline V gene has CDR1 SGHVS and CDR2 FQNEAQ. The CDR3 runs to 14 residues. TCRdb reprocessed the reads via MiXCR and lists one record per CDR3 protein. Among under 350,000 distinct CDR3 sequences listed, roughly 21% were seen once. This entry comes from a study of T cell repertoires in cytomegalovirus infection. The source is a human donor in good health (CMV status not recorded). Some clones in this sample may be carry-over from other donors' samples. The gene calls are TRBV7-8 and TRBJ1-2, with 7 bases that match TRBD1. The specimen comprised cultured PBMCs, sampled from culture after CMV antigen stimulation. The CDR3 sequence is CASSSRDSTYGYTF. For the CDR3, the DNA is TGTGCCAGCAGCTCGCGGGACAGCACCTATGGCTACACCTTC. The complete variable domain, with remaining parts taken from reference TRBV7-8 and TRBJ1-2, reads GAGVSQSPRYKVAKRGQDVALRCDPISGHVSLFWYQQALGQGPEFLTYFQNEAQLDKSGLPSDRFFAERPEGSVSTLKIQRTQQEDSAVYLCASSSRDSTYGYTFGSGTRLTVV.